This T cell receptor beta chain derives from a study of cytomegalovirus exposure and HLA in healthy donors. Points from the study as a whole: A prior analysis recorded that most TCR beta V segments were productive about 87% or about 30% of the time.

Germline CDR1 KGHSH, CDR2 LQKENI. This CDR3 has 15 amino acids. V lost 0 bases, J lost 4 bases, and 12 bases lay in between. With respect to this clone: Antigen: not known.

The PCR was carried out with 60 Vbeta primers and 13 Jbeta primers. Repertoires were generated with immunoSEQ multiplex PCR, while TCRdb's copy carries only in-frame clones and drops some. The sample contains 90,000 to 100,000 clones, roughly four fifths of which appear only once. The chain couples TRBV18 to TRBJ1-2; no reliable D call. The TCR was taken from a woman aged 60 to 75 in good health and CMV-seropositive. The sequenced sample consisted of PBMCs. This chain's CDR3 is CASSPPGRKIYGYTF. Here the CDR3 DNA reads TGTGCCAGCTCACCACCGGGCAGAAAAATCTATGGCTACACCTTC.